This T cell receptor beta chain appears in the sequencing data of a study of cytomegalovirus exposure and HLA in healthy donors (dated by TCRdb to the late 2010s). About the full investigation: The 550 to 750 repertoires of the first cohort and the 120 validation repertoires were produced on the same platform, according to a later analysis. The study combined high-throughput TCR immunosequencing, statistical association of individual TCRs with disease status, and machine learning to predict cytomegalovirus infection status. Along with the approximately 700-subject first cohort, a separate validation cohort of around 110 different subjects was used. The study aimed to test whether signatures of past pathogen exposure could be identified by cataloging public T cell receptors. Broader findings and caveats from the paper: According to the authors, the approach could potentially be generalized to other disease states and immunological phenotypes. Subsequent analysis determined that TCRs grouped into clusters in the first cohort also showed a tendency toward co-occurrence across the roughly 120 validation repertoires, and 85% to 95% of cluster scores exceeded 0. While some public TCRs were present in many individuals, most TCR sequences turned up only very rarely across donors. The study gave a list of around 170 TCR beta chains associated with cytomegalovirus. The validation cohort had no HLA typing available for a later analysis, so co-occurrence within that cohort was assessed over all 130 or so repertoires. The classifier was reported to diagnose cytomegalovirus status with high specificity and sensitivity in both the original and validation cohorts. In vitro tests confirmed that a few of the cytomegalovirus-associated TCR beta chains recognize cytomegalovirus antigens.

A remark on this clone: The antigen this receptor binds is unknown. One base away there is no much larger clone; base qualities are not given.

The donors were included in the validation cohort of 120 subjects, a group kept apart from the roughly 700-subject first cohort. The library was produced with the immunoSEQ multiplex PCR assay. In the source study's methods: A statistical classification framework was built to diagnose cytomegalovirus status from the catalog of TCR beta chain sequences. TCRdb stores this immuneACCESS table with in-frame sequences only. Part of the clones is absent; in the studies checked, under half of the shortfall reflects unresolved V genes, and no reason is known for the rest. V, J and clone size were drawn from that table, and D and trimming were deduced from the DNA. This sample comprises about 360,000 clones, 80% to 90% of them detected only once. The top ten hold under 0.9% of the sample. This TCR derives from a woman younger than 35 in good health and CMV-seronegative. Sequencing was done on a sample of PBMCs.

The nucleotide sequence is given as TGTGCCAGTAGTACAACAGGGGCTATCACAGATACGCAGTATTTT. Its protein reads: CASSTTGAITDTQYF. Recombination connected TRBV19 to TRBJ2-3, with 7 bases in between that match TRBD1. The CDR3 runs 15 amino acids, cysteine and phenylalanine included. The kept DNA is CDR3 alone, 45 bases in frame from the first base. CDR1 and CDR2 are read off the germline V gene (reference sequence) as LNHDA and SQIVND. V loses 4 bases at its end and J loses 2 bases; junction bases beyond the gene matches: 6.